The source of this TCR beta chain is a study of patients and donors after allogeneic stem cell transplantation (TCRdb year 2020). V is reduced by 6 bases and J by 1 base, leaving a spacing of 10 bases between them. Spanning cysteine to phenylalanine, the CDR3 consists of 13 amino acids. Here the CDR3 DNA is all that survives: 39 bases in frame from base 1. Remarks on this clonotype: It has no known antigen specificity. Per-base qualities were not stored, and no clone one base away is much larger.

Libraries were made using RT-PCR. TCRdb shows the sequencer as NextSeq 550. The public sequencing data were trimmed at Q25 with fastp and processed into clonotypes with MiXCR by TCRdb, which kept only in-frame beta chains. Each entry merges the rows of one CDR3 protein and shows their most common DNA and genes. The sample profile shows 200,000 to 250,000 distinct CDR3 sequences; around an eighth of them were found once. Of the sample, approximately 10% is held by the ten largest clones. This receptor chain uses TRBV12-3 or TRBV12-4 and TRBJ2-7, and perhaps TRBD1 as D gene, on 5 matching bases. This clonotype was obtained from a human donor who was either an allogeneic HSCT recipient or a stem cell or donor lymphocyte infusion donor (not recorded which). It is not recorded whose cells these are; they may come from a transplant donor. The sample comprised blood, either unsorted or a sorted T cell fraction (not recorded which). The bases read TGTGCCAGCAGCCGGACATTTTCCTACGAGCAGTACTTC. This gives the protein CASSRTFSYEQYF.